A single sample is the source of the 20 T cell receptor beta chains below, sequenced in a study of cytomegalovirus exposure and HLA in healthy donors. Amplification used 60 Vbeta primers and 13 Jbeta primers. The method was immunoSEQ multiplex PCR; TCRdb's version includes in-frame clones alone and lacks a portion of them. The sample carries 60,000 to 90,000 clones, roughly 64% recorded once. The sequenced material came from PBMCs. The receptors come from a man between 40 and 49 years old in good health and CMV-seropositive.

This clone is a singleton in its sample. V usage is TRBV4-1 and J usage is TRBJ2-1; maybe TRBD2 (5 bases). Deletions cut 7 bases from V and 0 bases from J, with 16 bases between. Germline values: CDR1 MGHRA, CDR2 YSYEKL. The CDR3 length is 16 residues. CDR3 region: CASTPTSAGSYNEQFF. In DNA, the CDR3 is TGCGCCAGCACCCCGACCTCTGCGGGCTCCTACAATGAGCAGTTCTTC.

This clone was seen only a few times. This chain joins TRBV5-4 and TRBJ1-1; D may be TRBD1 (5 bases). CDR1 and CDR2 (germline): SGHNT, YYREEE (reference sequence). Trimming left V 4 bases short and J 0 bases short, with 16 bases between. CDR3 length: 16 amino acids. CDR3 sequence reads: CASSPPGGVMNTEAFF. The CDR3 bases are TGTGCCAGCAGCCCCCCGGGAGGGGTTATGAACACTGAAGCTTTCTTT.

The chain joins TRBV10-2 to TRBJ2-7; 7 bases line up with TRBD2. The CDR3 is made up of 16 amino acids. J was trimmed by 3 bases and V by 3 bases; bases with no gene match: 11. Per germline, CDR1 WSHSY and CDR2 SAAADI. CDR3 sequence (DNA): TGCGCCAGCAGTGATTCGGCGGCAGCGGGGTACTACGAGCAGTACTTC. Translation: CASSDSAAAGYYEQYF.

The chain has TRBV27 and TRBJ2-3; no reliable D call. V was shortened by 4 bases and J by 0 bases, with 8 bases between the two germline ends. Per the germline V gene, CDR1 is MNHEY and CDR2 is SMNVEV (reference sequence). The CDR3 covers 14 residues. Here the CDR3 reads CASSSLASTDTQYF. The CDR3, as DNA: TGTGCCAGCAGTTCCCTGGCTAGCACAGATACGCAGTATTTT.

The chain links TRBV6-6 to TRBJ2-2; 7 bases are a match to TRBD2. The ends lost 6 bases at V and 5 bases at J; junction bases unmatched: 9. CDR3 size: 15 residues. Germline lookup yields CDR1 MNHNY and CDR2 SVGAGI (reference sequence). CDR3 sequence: CASSHWREYTGELFF. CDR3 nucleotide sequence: TGTGCCAGCAGCCACTGGCGGGAGTATACCGGGGAGCTGTTTTTT.

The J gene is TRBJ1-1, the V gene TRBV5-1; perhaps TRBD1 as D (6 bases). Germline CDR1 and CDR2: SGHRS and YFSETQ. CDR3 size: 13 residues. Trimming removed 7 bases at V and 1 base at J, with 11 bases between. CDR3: CASGVTGNTEAFF. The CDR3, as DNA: TGCGCCAGCGGCGTGACAGGGAACACTGAAGCTTTCTTT. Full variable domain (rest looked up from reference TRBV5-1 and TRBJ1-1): KAGVTQTPRYLIKTRGQQVTLSCSPISGHRSVSWYQQTPGQGLQFLFEYFSETQRNKGNFPGRFSGRQFSNSRSEMNVSTLELGDSALYLCASGVTGNTEAFFGQGTRLTVV.

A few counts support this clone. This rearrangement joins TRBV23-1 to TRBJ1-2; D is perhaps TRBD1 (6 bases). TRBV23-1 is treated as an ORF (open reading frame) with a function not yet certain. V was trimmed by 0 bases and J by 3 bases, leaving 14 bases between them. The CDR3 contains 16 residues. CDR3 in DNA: TGCGCCAGCAGTCAATCGTATGACAGGAGCCACTATGGCTACACCTTC. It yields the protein CASSQSYDRSHYGYTF.

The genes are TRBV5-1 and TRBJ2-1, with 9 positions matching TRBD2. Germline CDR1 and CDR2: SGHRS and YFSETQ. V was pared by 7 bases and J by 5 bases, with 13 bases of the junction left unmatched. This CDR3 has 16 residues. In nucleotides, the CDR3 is TGCGCCAGCCCCCTTATGGCGGGGGGGCTTGACAATGAGCAGTTCTTC. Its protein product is CASPLMAGGLDNEQFF.

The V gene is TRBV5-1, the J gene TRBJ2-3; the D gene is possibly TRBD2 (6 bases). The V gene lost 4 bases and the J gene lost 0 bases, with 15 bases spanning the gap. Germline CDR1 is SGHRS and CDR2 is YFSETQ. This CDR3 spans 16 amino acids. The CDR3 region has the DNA TGCGCCAGCAGCACCCGGGAGACTCGGAGCACAGATACGCAGTATTTT. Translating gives CASSTRETRSTDTQYF.

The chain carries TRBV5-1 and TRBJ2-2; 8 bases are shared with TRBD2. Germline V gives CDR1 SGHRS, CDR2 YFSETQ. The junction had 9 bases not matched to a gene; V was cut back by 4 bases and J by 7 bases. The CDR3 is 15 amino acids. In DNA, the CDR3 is TGCGCCAGCAGCCGAGCGGGAGAGTTGCACGGGGAGCTGTTTTTT. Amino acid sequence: CASSRAGELHGELFF.

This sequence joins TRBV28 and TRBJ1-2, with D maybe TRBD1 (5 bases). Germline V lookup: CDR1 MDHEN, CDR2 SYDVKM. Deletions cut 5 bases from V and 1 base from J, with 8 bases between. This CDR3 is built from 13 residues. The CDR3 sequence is CASSGGVNYGYTF. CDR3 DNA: TGTGCCAGCAGTGGGGGGGTTAACTATGGCTACACCTTC.

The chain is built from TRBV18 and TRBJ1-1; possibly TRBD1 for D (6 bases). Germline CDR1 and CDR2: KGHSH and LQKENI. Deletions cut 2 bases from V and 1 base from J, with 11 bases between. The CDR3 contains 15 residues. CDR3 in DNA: TGTGCCAGCTCACCAAGGGACACCAGGAACACTGAAGCTTTCTTT. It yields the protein CASSPRDTRNTEAFF.

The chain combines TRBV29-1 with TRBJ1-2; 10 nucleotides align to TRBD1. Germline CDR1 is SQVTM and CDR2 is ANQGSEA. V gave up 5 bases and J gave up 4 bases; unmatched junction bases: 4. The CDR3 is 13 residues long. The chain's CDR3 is CSVPTGGSYGYTF. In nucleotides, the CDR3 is TGCAGCGTTCCGACAGGGGGCTCCTATGGCTACACCTTC.

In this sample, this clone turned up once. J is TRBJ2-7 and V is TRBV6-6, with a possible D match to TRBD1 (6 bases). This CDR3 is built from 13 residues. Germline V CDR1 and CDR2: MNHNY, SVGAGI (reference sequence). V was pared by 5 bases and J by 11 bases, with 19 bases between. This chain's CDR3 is CASSTYTGLNEYF. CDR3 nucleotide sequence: TGTGCCAGCAGTACTTACACAGGGTTGAATGAGTACTTC.

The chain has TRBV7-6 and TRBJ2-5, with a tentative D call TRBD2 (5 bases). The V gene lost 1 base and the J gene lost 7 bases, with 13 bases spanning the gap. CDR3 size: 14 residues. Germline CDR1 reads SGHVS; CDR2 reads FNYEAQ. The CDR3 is CASSLGTGGGTQYF. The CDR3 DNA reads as TGTGCCAGCAGCTTAGGGACCGGTGGAGGGACCCAGTACTTC.

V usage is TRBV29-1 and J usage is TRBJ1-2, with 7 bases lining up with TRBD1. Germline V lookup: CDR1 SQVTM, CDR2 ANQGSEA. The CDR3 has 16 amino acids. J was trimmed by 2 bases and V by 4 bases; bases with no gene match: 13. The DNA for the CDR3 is TGCAGCGTTGTTGAGAGACAGGGAGTGGAGAACTATGGCTACACCTTC. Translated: CSVVERQGVENYGYTF.

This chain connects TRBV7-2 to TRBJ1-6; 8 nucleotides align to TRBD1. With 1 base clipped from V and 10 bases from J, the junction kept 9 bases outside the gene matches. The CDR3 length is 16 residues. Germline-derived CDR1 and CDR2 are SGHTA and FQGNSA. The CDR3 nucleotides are TGTGCCAGCAGCTTAGGGATAAACAGGGGGGACTCACCCCTCCACTTT. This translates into CASSLGINRGDSPLHF.

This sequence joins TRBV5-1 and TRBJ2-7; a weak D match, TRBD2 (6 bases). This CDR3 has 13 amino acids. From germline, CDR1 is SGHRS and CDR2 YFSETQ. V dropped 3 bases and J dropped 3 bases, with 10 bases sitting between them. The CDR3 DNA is TGCGCCAGCAGCTCCGGAGGGCTCTACGAGCAGTACTTC. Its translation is CASSSGGLYEQYF.

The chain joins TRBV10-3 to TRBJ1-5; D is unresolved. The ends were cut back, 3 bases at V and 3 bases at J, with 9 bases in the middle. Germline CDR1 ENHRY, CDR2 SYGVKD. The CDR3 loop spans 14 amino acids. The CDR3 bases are TGTGCCATCAGTGATGCACAGAACAATCAGCCCCAGCATTTT. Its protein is CAISDAQNNQPQHF.

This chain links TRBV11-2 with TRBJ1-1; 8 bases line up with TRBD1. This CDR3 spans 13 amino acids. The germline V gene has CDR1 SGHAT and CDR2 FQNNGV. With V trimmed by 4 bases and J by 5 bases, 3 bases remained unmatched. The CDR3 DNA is TGTGCCAGCAGCTCCGGGACAGGTACTGAAGCTTTCTTT. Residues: CASSSGTGTEAFF.